What follows is one T cell receptor (beta chain) and its context. No cognate antigen has been identified for it. The cohort consisted of approximately 670 healthy bone marrow donors. All cohort members were sampled while nominally healthy, although unrecorded immune exposures were likely present. The donor was CMV seronegative and was included in the group of several hundred seronegative cohort members. Each donor provided a peripheral blood sample, and peripheral blood mononuclear cells were used for TCR beta sequencing. The Qiagen DNeasy Blood Extraction Kit was used to extract genomic DNA from the blood cell samples. From its cysteine to its phenylalanine, the CDR3 spans 13 amino acids. Of the read, only the CDR3 DNA is kept; its 39 bases are in frame from base 1. The CDR1 and CDR2 encoded by the germline V gene (reference sequence) are LNHDA and SQIVND. Clipping removes 8 bases from V and 4 bases from J, with 7 as the unmatched junction base count.

This record comes from a study of cytomegalovirus exposure and HLA in healthy donors (dated by TCRdb to the late 2010s). For the study in its entirety: According to an earlier analysis of 587 of the donors, 150 million to 200 million T cells yielded roughly 100 million unique TCR beta sequences and more than 250 Gb of sequence data. The T cell repertoires of 700 or so subjects were profiled by immunosequencing and related to cytomegalovirus serostatus. A later analysis re-analyzed previously published TCR beta repertoires from approximately 670 donors and added high-resolution HLA genotyping to study TCR occurrence patterns. HLA typing covered class I and class II loci at four-digit resolution. Among the roughly 400 genotyped donors, around 81% belonged to the genetic ancestry cluster associated with self-reported Caucasian donors. Among around 400 genotyped donors of the cohort, an average of around 240,000 unique TCR beta nucleotide sequences were sequenced per donor, roughly a sixth of them non-productive. An early release covering roughly 640 HLA-typed donors comprised 250 to 350 gigabases of sequencing data and tens of millions of unique TCR sequences. In addition to the first cohort of several hundred subjects, a separate validation cohort of 120 different subjects was used. High-throughput TCR immunosequencing, statistical association of individual TCRs with disease status, and machine learning were combined to predict cytomegalovirus infection status. In an earlier analysis of 587 of the donors, high-throughput TCR beta sequencing was used to judge whether each TCR beta V gene segment behaved as functional or pseudogenic. Alongside the repertoire data, information on donor age, sex, ethnicity and CMV serostatus was compiled. In the later analysis, no new phenotypic data were used to find candidate immune exposures; instead, reliance was placed on TCR beta sequences and their occurrence across donors. Typing coverage differed by locus: A, B, C, DRB1 and DQB1 were typed in roughly 620-630 donors, DQA1 in 500 to 550, DPA1 in some 610, and DPB1 in around 490. Genome-wide SNP genotypes for about 55% of the roughly 670 donors were used in a later genetic analysis, which treated that subset as a discovery cohort. Every repertoire in the discovery cohort had been generated on one and the same sequencing platform. Roughly five DR-DQ haplotypes were handled as single units for association and clustering because linkage in the cohort was strong. The study aimed to test whether signatures of past pathogen exposure could be identified by cataloging public T cell receptors.

The library was produced with the immunoSEQ multiplex PCR assay. For the multiplex PCR, a mixture combining 60 forward primers for TCR Vbeta segments and 13 reverse primers for TCR Jbeta segments was used. A multiplex PCR assay on genomic DNA amplified the CDR3 region of rearranged TCR beta genes. The amplified TCR beta libraries were sequenced on the Illumina HiSeq System as 87-base-pair reads. For the original study's pipeline: Across the roughly 640 repertoires, a later analysis counted some 80 million unique TCR beta chains, 8.5 million to 12 million of which were shared by at least two donors. A nearest-neighbor algorithm error-corrected the raw reads and collapsed the reads into unique sequences, merging closely related sequences to remove PCR and sequencing errors. To assign V, D and J gene segments, CDR3 sequences were aligned to IMGT reference sequences. For a sequence to be retained, at least a six-nucleotide match to both a V gene segment and a J gene segment was required. A rearrangement counted as productive if the CDR3 had no stop codons and remained in frame with V and J, and every other rearrangement counted as non-productive. Following IMGT convention, CDR3 was defined as the stretch from the second conserved V-encoded cysteine up to the conserved J-encoded phenylalanine. In an earlier analysis of around 540 of the donors, sequences lacking an unambiguous match to a single V gene segment were excluded. An earlier analysis of several hundred of the donors classified V segments as functional when productive rearrangements were above 56.7% and as segregating when the standard deviation between donors was above 5%. To diagnose cytomegalovirus status from the catalog of TCR beta chain sequences, a statistical classification framework was built. A later analysis assigned V and J genes by comparing TCR nucleotide sequences with IMGT/GENE-DB human TR gene sequences. Using the TCRdist pipeline, a later analysis assigned CDR3 sequences along with most-parsimonious VDJ recombination scenarios. In a later analysis, each TCR beta chain was defined by its CDR3 amino acid sequence together with its V-gene family, and reads without a unique V-gene family were excluded. A later analysis removed 450 to 600 highly shared, low-generation-probability nucleotide sequences to deal with suspected cross-contamination and a sequencing artifact. In a later analysis, a clonal expansion index for each public chain was calculated from normalized within-repertoire ranks of inferred template counts. Generation probabilities in a later analysis came from a VDJ recombination model fitted to out-of-frame rearrangements, and those results were checked against IGoR. Hypergeometric tests were used in a later analysis to score TCR-TCR, TCR-HLA and TCR-CMV co-occurrence, with a repertoire-size bias correction applied to the TCR pairs. To estimate false discovery rates, a later analysis permuted the HLA or CMV assignments 20 times. In a later analysis, co-occurring TCRs were grouped using DBSCAN, with TCRdist sequence similarity added in when clustering inside HLA-allele-positive subsets. Repertoires with fewer than 30,000 or more than 120,000 public chains, plus five repertoires with anomalous nucleotide sharing, were excluded from co-occurrence clustering. TCRdb stores this immuneACCESS table with in-frame sequences only. Part of the clones is absent; in the studies checked, under half of the shortfall reflects unresolved V genes, and no reason is known for the rest. V and J calls and clone size are as listed in that table; D and trimming were resolved from the DNA. The record for this sample contains 93,000 or so clones. Clones ranked in the top ten supply less than 4% of the sample.

General study outcomes and caveats: Cytomegalovirus status was reported to be diagnosed by the classifier with high specificity and sensitivity in both the original and validation cohorts. CMV serostatus was the only immune exposure information available for the cohort. In a later genetic analysis, fewer N-insertions in productive TCRs were reported among donors in an Asian-associated ancestry cluster than the roughly 700-donor mean. A later analysis found that most CMV-associated TCR beta chains appeared HLA-restricted, with HLA associations seemingly driven largely by CMV exposure. In a later analysis, several top co-occurrence clusters were reported to appear linked to parvovirus B19, influenza, CMV and Epstein-Barr virus. Some IMGT-functional V segments, including TRBV6-2 and TRBV6-3, could not be told apart with the 87-base-pair reads, so those segments were excluded. HLA typing was unavailable for some donors at each locus, so association tests used only the typed subset. In an earlier analysis of roughly 560 of the donors, most TCR beta V segments were observed in productive rearrangements about 90% or about 30% of the time, broadly matching IMGT annotations. The study listed 150 to 200 TCR beta chains as associated with cytomegalovirus. Linkage disequilibrium might explain the correlated functional status among segregating V segments, but an unknown experimental factor could not be ruled out. A further reported finding was that TCR beta sequences accurately predicted the HLA-A and HLA-B alleles for most subjects in the first cohort. The authors suggested that the approach could potentially be generalized to other disease states and immunological phenotypes. A later genetic analysis associated a missense DCLRE1C variant with V-gene and J-gene trimming of TCR beta chains, and an independent cohort replicated the association. Most TCR sequences were observed very rarely across donors, whereas some public TCRs were present in many individuals. Assigning TCR associations to individual alleles was difficult when HLA alleles, especially DR and DQ, strongly co-occurred. Only TCR beta chains were sequenced in this cohort, and the absence of alpha or paired-chain data limited detectable features. Roughly uniform sequencing depth across donors was assumed in presence/absence analyses, although this assumption may not hold. In a later analysis, HLA-associated TCR beta chains were found to be more clonally expanded and to have lower generation probabilities than equally common non-associated chains. A later analysis associated 17,000 or so TCR beta sequences with specific HLA alleles at a false discovery rate of 0.05. In vitro tests confirmed that three of the cytomegalovirus-associated TCR beta chains recognize cytomegalovirus antigens. In a later analysis, TCR association rates were found to vary across HLA loci, with the most associated TCRs seen for DRB1 alleles and the fewest for HLA-C alleles. Because counts were too low, 15 to 20 rarely observed V segments, including chromosome 9 orphons, were excluded from the earlier analysis of around 590 of the donors. The sequencing pipeline was judged likely to have produced a cluster of highly shared sequence variants as a technical artifact.

The sequence was obtained from a man aged 40-50 years in good health and CMV-seronegative. Sequenced input: PBMCs. The sequence joins TRBV19 to TRBJ1-1; TRBD1 aligns with 7 central bases. The CDR3 has the sequence CASGNGQATEAFF. The DNA reads TGTGCCAGTGGCAACGGACAGGCCACTGAAGCTTTCTTT.